A selection of T cell receptor beta chains follows, all from one sample in a study of metastatic and nonmetastatic thyroid tumors. MiXCR reprocessed the PCR reads for TCRdb. The table lists under 15,000 clones, 31% of them singletons. Sequenced sample: tumor tissue. All receptors derive from a female donor with papillary thyroid cancer or a benign thyroid nodule (not recorded which). Some clones in this sample may be carry-over from other donors' samples. CDR3s include the opening cysteine and the closing phenylalanine or tryptophan. D genes are given only for firm matches. Size tells how often a clone was seen (once, few, many) or the class of an expanded clone, and some rows leave it out.

clone size: .; J gene: TRBJ2-7; D gene: .; V gene: TRBV11-2; CDR3 protein: CASSLERGGYEQYF; CDR3 DNA: TGTGCCAGCAGCTTAGAACGGGGTGGCTACGAGCAGTACTTC
clone size: few; J gene: TRBJ1-1; D gene: .; V gene: TRBV6-6; CDR3 protein: CASSYSFHSEAFF; CDR3 DNA: TGTGCCAGCAGTTACAGTTTTCATAGTGAAGCTTTCTTT
clone size: .; J gene: TRBJ2-2; D gene: .; V gene: TRBV2; CDR3 protein: CSSSEGMVSPGELFF; CDR3 DNA: TGTTCCAGCAGTGAGGGAATGGTGAGCCCCGGGGAGCTGTTTTTT
clone size: .; J gene: TRBJ1-2; D gene: .; V gene: TRBV5-1; CDR3 protein: CASSPGDGVGGYTF; CDR3 DNA: TGCGCCAGCAGTCCCGGGGATGGGGTTGGTGGCTACACCTTC
clone size: .; J gene: TRBJ2-7; D gene: .; V gene: TRBV11-2; CDR3 protein: CASRGIGANHEQYF; CDR3 DNA: TGTGCCAGCAGAGGGATCGGGGCTAACCACGAGCAGTACTTC
clone size: few; J gene: TRBJ2-1; D gene: TRBD2; V gene: TRBV6-1; CDR3 protein: CASSPSGRAYNEQFF; CDR3 DNA: TGTGCCAGCAGTCCTAGCGGGAGGGCCTACAATGAGCAGTTCTTC
clone size: few; J gene: TRBJ2-7; D gene: .; V gene: TRBV6-1; CDR3 protein: CASSELIGSYEQYF; CDR3 DNA: TGTGCCAGCAGTGAACTAATAGGGAGCTACGAGCAGTACTTC
clone size: few; J gene: TRBJ1-2; D gene: .; V gene: TRBV27; CDR3 protein: CASSFQDSYGYTF; CDR3 DNA: TGTGCCAGCAGTTTTCAAGACAGCTATGGCTACACCTTC
clone size: .; J gene: TRBJ2-7; D gene: TRBD1; V gene: TRBV12-5; CDR3 protein: CASGLVTPGGKNEQYF; CDR3 DNA: TGTGCTAGTGGTTTGGTAACTCCAGGGGGCAAGAACGAGCAGTACTTC
clone size: .; J gene: TRBJ1-1; D gene: TRBD1; V gene: TRBV2; CDR3 protein: CASSGRQGVYTEAFF; CDR3 DNA: TGTGCCAGCAGTGGTAGACAGGGGGTGTACACTGAAGCTTTCTTT
clone size: .; J gene: TRBJ2-3; D gene: .; V gene: TRBV6-1; CDR3 protein: CASSVSEDTQYF; CDR3 DNA: TGTGCCAGCAGTGTCTCGGAGGATACGCAGTATTTT
clone size: medium-sized; J gene: TRBJ1-6; D gene: TRBD1; V gene: TRBV10-2; CDR3 protein: CASSARVGTGTSPLHF; CDR3 DNA: TGCGCCAGCAGCGCGCGAGTAGGGACAGGTACTTCACCCCTCCACTTT
clone size: .; J gene: TRBJ1-5; D gene: .; V gene: TRBV28; CDR3 protein: CASLGRGFGNQPQHF; CDR3 DNA: TGTGCCAGTTTGGGGAGGGGGTTCGGCAATCAGCCCCAGCATTTT
clone size: many; J gene: TRBJ2-5; D gene: .; V gene: TRBV15; CDR3 protein: CATSREGHQTQYF; CDR3 DNA: TGTGCCACCAGCAGAGAGGGACATCAGACCCAGTACTTC
clone size: medium-sized; J gene: TRBJ2-7; D gene: .; V gene: TRBV20-1; CDR3 protein: CSARGVSYEQYF; CDR3 DNA: TGCAGTGCTAGAGGAGTTTCCTACGAGCAGTACTTC
clone size: few; J gene: TRBJ2-7; D gene: TRBD1; V gene: TRBV12-3/TRBV12-4; CDR3 protein: CASSPTGGSGEQYF; CDR3 DNA: TGTGCCAGCAGTCCGACAGGGGGCTCTGGGGAGCAGTACTTC
clone size: .; J gene: TRBJ1-4; D gene: .; V gene: TRBV20-1; CDR3 protein: CSAIGGKTNEKLFF; CDR3 DNA: TGCAGTGCGATAGGGGGGAAAACTAATGAAAAACTGTTTTTT
clone size: few; J gene: TRBJ2-7; D gene: .; V gene: TRBV27; CDR3 protein: CASSSYAHSYEQYF; CDR3 DNA: TGTGCCAGCAGTTCCTACGCGCACTCCTACGAGCAGTACTTC
clone size: .; J gene: TRBJ1-2; D gene: .; V gene: TRBV7-2; CDR3 protein: CASSLPGLGYTF; CDR3 DNA: TGTGCCAGCAGCTTACCTGGGCTTGGCTACACCTTC
clone size: few; J gene: TRBJ2-1; D gene: TRBD1; V gene: TRBV27; CDR3 protein: CASSSVRDRVYNEQFF; CDR3 DNA: TGTGCCAGCAGTTCCGTCCGGGACAGGGTTTACAATGAGCAGTTCTTC
clone size: few; J gene: TRBJ2-7; D gene: .; V gene: TRBV28; CDR3 protein: CASSFGGSSYEQYF; CDR3 DNA: TGTGCCAGCAGTTTCGGGGGAAGCTCCTACGAGCAGTACTTC
clone size: .; J gene: TRBJ2-7; D gene: .; V gene: TRBV30; CDR3 protein: CAWRRDSYEQYF; CDR3 DNA: TGTGCCTGGAGGCGGGATTCCTACGAGCAGTACTTC
clone size: .; J gene: TRBJ2-4; D gene: .; V gene: TRBV28; CDR3 protein: CASSYSHIQYF; CDR3 DNA: TGTGCCAGCAGTTACAGTCACATTCAGTACTTC
clone size: few; J gene: TRBJ2-2; D gene: TRBD2; V gene: TRBV6-2/TRBV6-3; CDR3 protein: CVSKKTSGGHGELFF; CDR3 DNA: TGTGTCAGCAAAAAGACTAGCGGGGGTCACGGGGAGCTGTTTTTT
clone size: .; J gene: TRBJ2-2; D gene: .; V gene: TRBV7-6; CDR3 protein: CASRTGGATGELFF; CDR3 DNA: TGTGCCAGCCGCACAGGTGGTGCTACCGGGGAGCTGTTTTTT
clone size: many; J gene: TRBJ2-1; D gene: .; V gene: TRBV3-1; CDR3 protein: CASSQDKAGDINEQFF; CDR3 DNA: TGTGCCAGCAGCCAAGATAAGGCAGGGGATATTAATGAGCAGTTCTTC
clone size: few; J gene: TRBJ2-3; D gene: .; V gene: TRBV6-1; CDR3 protein: CASSEAPASTDTQYF; CDR3 DNA: TGTGCCAGCAGTGAAGCGCCGGCTAGCACAGATACGCAGTATTTT
clone size: medium-sized; J gene: TRBJ2-1; D gene: .; V gene: TRBV2; CDR3 protein: CASSGSDNEQFF; CDR3 DNA: TGTGCCAGCAGCGGGAGTGACAATGAGCAGTTCTTC
clone size: once; J gene: TRBJ2-1; D gene: .; V gene: TRBV11-2; CDR3 protein: CASSLGHGNEQFF; CDR3 DNA: TGTGCCAGCAGCTTGGGTCACGGGAATGAGCAGTTCTTC
clone size: few; J gene: TRBJ1-2; D gene: .; V gene: TRBV6-1; CDR3 protein: CASRIQGSVGNYGYTF; CDR3 DNA: TGTGCCAGCAGAATACAGGGTTCCGTGGGTAACTATGGCTACACCTTC
clone size: many; J gene: TRBJ1-4; D gene: .; V gene: TRBV14; CDR3 protein: CASSQELGGLGEKLFF; CDR3 DNA: TGTGCCAGCAGCCAAGAGCTCGGGGGGCTGGGGGAAAAACTGTTTTTT
clone size: few; J gene: TRBJ2-3; D gene: .; V gene: TRBV24-1; CDR3 protein: CATSEKGASGGEDTQYF; CDR3 DNA: TGTGCCACCAGTGAAAAGGGGGCTAGCGGAGGTGAGGATACGCAGTATTTT
clone size: few; J gene: TRBJ2-2; D gene: .; V gene: TRBV6-2/TRBV6-3; CDR3 protein: CASSYAGVSTGELFF; CDR3 DNA: TGTGCCAGCAGTTACGCAGGGGTGAGCACCGGGGAGCTGTTTTTT
clone size: few; J gene: TRBJ2-7; D gene: .; V gene: TRBV15; CDR3 protein: CATSRGPIYEQYF; CDR3 DNA: TGTGCCACCAGCAGAGGACCGATCTACGAGCAGTACTTC
clone size: .; J gene: TRBJ2-5; D gene: TRBD2; V gene: TRBV7-2; CDR3 protein: CASSYLAEETQYF; CDR3 DNA: TGTGCCAGCAGCTACCTAGCGGAAGAGACCCAGTACTTC
clone size: many; J gene: TRBJ1-4; D gene: .; V gene: TRBV28; CDR3 protein: CASSLAQGPEKLFF; CDR3 DNA: TGTGCCAGCAGTTTGGCGCAGGGGCCTGAAAAACTGTTTTTT
clone size: medium-sized; J gene: TRBJ2-2; D gene: TRBD1; V gene: TRBV5-1; CDR3 protein: CASNLGTGAVGDTGELFF; CDR3 DNA: TGCGCCAGCAATCTAGGGACAGGGGCCGTCGGGGACACCGGGGAGCTGTTTTTT
clone size: few; J gene: TRBJ1-1; D gene: .; V gene: TRBV28; CDR3 protein: CASTPEGGTTEAFF; CDR3 DNA: TGTGCCAGCACCCCGGAGGGTGGAACCACTGAAGCTTTCTTT
clone size: few; J gene: TRBJ2-3; D gene: TRBD2; V gene: TRBV6-1; CDR3 protein: CASSETSGGTDTQYF; CDR3 DNA: TGTGCCAGCAGTGAGACTAGCGGGGGCACAGATACGCAGTATTTT
clone size: .; J gene: TRBJ1-5; D gene: .; V gene: TRBV4-1; CDR3 protein: CASSHRTVSNQPQHF; CDR3 DNA: TGCGCCAGCAGCCATCGGACCGTTAGCAATCAGCCCCAGCATTTT
clone size: .; J gene: TRBJ2-7; D gene: TRBD1; V gene: TRBV27; CDR3 protein: CASGQGDLGRRSYEQYF; CDR3 DNA: TGTGCCAGCGGACAGGGGGATTTGGGCCGCAGGTCCTACGAGCAGTACTTC
clone size: .; J gene: TRBJ2-1; D gene: .; V gene: TRBV20-1; CDR3 protein: CSAQGGYNEQFF; CDR3 DNA: TGCAGTGCCCAGGGGGGCTACAATGAGCAGTTCTTC
clone size: .; J gene: TRBJ2-2; D gene: TRBD2; V gene: TRBV2; CDR3 protein: CASSTSGSNTGELFF; CDR3 DNA: TGTGCCAGCAGTACTAGCGGTTCGAACACCGGGGAGCTGTTTTTT
clone size: .; J gene: TRBJ2-7; D gene: .; V gene: TRBV20-1; CDR3 protein: CSATPQVHEQYF; CDR3 DNA: TGCAGTGCTACCCCGCAGGTACACGAGCAGTACTTC
clone size: many; J gene: TRBJ2-7; D gene: TRBD1; V gene: TRBV4-2; CDR3 protein: CASSQDGQGRYEQYF; CDR3 DNA: TGTGCCAGCAGCCAAGACGGACAGGGGAGGTACGAGCAGTACTTC
clone size: medium-sized; J gene: TRBJ2-7; D gene: TRBD1; V gene: TRBV16; CDR3 protein: CASSQFPQGDSYEQYF; CDR3 DNA: TGTGCCAGCAGCCAATTCCCTCAGGGGGACTCCTACGAGCAGTACTTC
clone size: .; J gene: TRBJ2-7; D gene: .; V gene: TRBV6-1; CDR3 protein: CASSQIAVPLEQYF; CDR3 DNA: TGTGCCAGCAGTCAGATAGCGGTCCCGCTCGAGCAGTACTTC
clone size: .; J gene: TRBJ1-2; D gene: .; V gene: TRBV5-1; CDR3 protein: CASSLTSNYGYTF; CDR3 DNA: TGCGCCAGCAGCCTTACCAGCAACTATGGCTACACCTTC
clone size: .; J gene: TRBJ2-3; D gene: TRBD1; V gene: TRBV28; CDR3 protein: CASGDRGFSSTDTQYF; CDR3 DNA: TGTGCCAGCGGAGACAGGGGGTTTTCTAGCACAGATACGCAGTATTTT
clone size: .; J gene: TRBJ1-2; D gene: .; V gene: TRBV28; CDR3 protein: CASSRPNYGYTF; CDR3 DNA: TGTGCCAGCAGTCGACCTAACTATGGCTACACCTTC
clone size: .; J gene: TRBJ2-1; D gene: .; V gene: TRBV7-8; CDR3 protein: CASSLTPTQYNEQFF; CDR3 DNA: TGTGCCAGCAGCTTAACCCCGACACAGTACAATGAGCAGTTCTTC
clone size: once; J gene: TRBJ2-3; D gene: TRBD2; V gene: TRBV11-2; CDR3 protein: CASSLDGTSGGGTQYF; CDR3 DNA: TGTGCCAGCAGCTTAGATGGGACTAGCGGGGGCGGTACGCAGTATTTT
clone size: .; J gene: TRBJ2-7; D gene: TRBD1; V gene: TRBV18; CDR3 protein: CASSPADRSEQYF; CDR3 DNA: TGTGCCAGCTCACCTGCGGACAGGTCCGAGCAGTACTTC
clone size: .; J gene: TRBJ2-2; D gene: .; V gene: TRBV6-1; CDR3 protein: CASSKQGLNTGELFF; CDR3 DNA: TGTGCCAGCAGTAAACAGGGATTAAACACCGGGGAGCTGTTTTTT
clone size: .; J gene: TRBJ2-7; D gene: .; V gene: TRBV11-2; CDR3 protein: CASTAQGGPPVRYF; CDR3 DNA: TGTGCCAGCACCGCCCAGGGGGGACCGCCAGTGAGATACTTC
clone size: few; J gene: TRBJ2-5; D gene: .; V gene: TRBV25-1; CDR3 protein: CSSSQEGPRETQYF; CDR3 DNA: TGTTCCAGCAGCCAAGAAGGTCCCCGAGAGACCCAGTACTTC
clone size: .; J gene: TRBJ2-7; D gene: .; V gene: TRBV20-1; CDR3 protein: CSASNFETGAYEQYF; CDR3 DNA: TGCAGTGCTAGTAATTTCGAGACAGGAGCCTACGAGCAGTACTTC
clone size: .; J gene: TRBJ1-2; D gene: .; V gene: TRBV5-4; CDR3 protein: CASSPQENYGYTF; CDR3 DNA: TGTGCCAGCAGCCCGCAGGAGAACTATGGCTACACCTTC
clone size: once; J gene: TRBJ2-3; D gene: .; V gene: TRBV11-2; CDR3 protein: CASSLGTVSTDTQYF; CDR3 DNA: TGTGCCAGCAGCTTAGGGACAGTCAGCACAGATACGCAGTATTTT
clone size: large; J gene: TRBJ1-3; D gene: .; V gene: TRBV7-8; CDR3 protein: CASSLDSTGNTIYF; CDR3 DNA: TGTGCCAGCAGCTTAGACTCAACTGGAAACACCATATATTTT